This T cell receptor (beta chain) was sequenced during a study of T cell clonality in common variable immunodeficiency. Study results and caveats: Authors noted CVID clonality's cause needs subpopulation repertoire sequencing. Compared with healthy controls, CVID subjects showed increased TCRbeta clonality, mostly in about a third.

Trimming removed 3 bases from V and 5 bases from J, with 14 bases in between. Germline CDR1 reads SGHAT; CDR2 reads FQNNGV. This CDR3 comprises 14 residues. Sequencing input was equivalent genomic DNA from CVID and controls. TCRdb keeps only in-frame clones here, not all; method: immunoSEQ multiplex PCR. Observed in the sample are fewer than 75,000 clones, none of them singletons. Note on this clone: Its antigen remains unidentified. The CDR3 extends 3 residues past the end of the read, so its final part is completed from the germline J gene.

The material sequenced was peripheral blood mononuclear cells. The source of this sequence is a person aged 18-69 years in good health. The rearrangement links TRBV11-2 to TRBJ2-7; maybe TRBD2 (7 bases). CDR3 DNA (partial): TGTGCCAGCAGCTTGCGGGGGCCCGGGGACGAG. Residues: CASSLRGPGDE. The whole CDR3 protein is CASSLRGPGDEQYF.